The 8 T cell receptor beta chains below come from one sample, sequenced in a study of shared clonotypes between healthy human individuals. Libraries were prepared by immunoSEQ multiplex PCR; TCRdb keeps only in-frame clonotypes and omits some of them. The sample consists of approximately 2.5 million clones, approximately 94% of them appearing once. The material sequenced was naive CD4+ T cells from PBMCs. Subset described: CD45RA+ positively selected. The receptors come from a man between 18 and 29 years old in good health. Some clones in this sample may be carry-over from other donors' samples.

The J gene is TRBJ2-7, the V gene TRBV30; D may correspond to TRBD1 or TRBD2 (5 bases each). The CDR3 totals 13 residues. V was trimmed by 4 bases and J by 3 bases, leaving 13 bases between them. CDR1 is GTSNPN, CDR2 SVGIG, per germline (reference sequence). Written as DNA, the CDR3 is TGTGCCTGGAAAGTGGGGGTAAGCTACGAGCAGTACTTC. This gives the protein CAWKVGVSYEQYF.

This clone was detected only once. This chain joins TRBV18 and TRBJ1-5; TRBD1 agrees at 8 bases. Germline V lookup: CDR1 KGHSH, CDR2 LQKENI. Trimming cost V 3 bases and J 1 base; bases outside gene matches: 8. The CDR3 extends over 17 amino acids. This CDR3 is CASSPSRTGNSNQPQHF. Written as DNA, the CDR3 is TGTGCCAGCTCACCCTCCAGGACAGGGAACAGCAATCAGCCCCAGCATTTT.

The chain has TRBV7-9 and TRBJ2-5; D gene unclear. With the DNA end fitting TRBJ2-7 better, the J assignment may be wrong. CDR3 length equals 15 residues. Looked up from germline, CDR1 is SEHNR and CDR2 is FQNEAQ (reference sequence). The CDR3 loop is CASSLELAVTYEQYF. The CDR3 DNA sequence: TGTGCCAGCAGCTTAGAATTGGCGGTTACCTACGAGCAGTACTTC.

V is TRBV4-3 and J is TRBJ2-3, with 12 bases that match TRBD2. The CDR3 length is 18 residues. CDR1 and CDR2 (germline): LGHNA, YSLEER. The J segment lost 3 bases and the V segment lost 2 bases, leaving 9 bases of the junction unmatched. This CDR3 is CASSQLFIGTSGTDTQYF. In nucleotides, the CDR3 is TGCGCCAGCAGCCAACTCTTTATAGGGACTAGCGGGACAGATACGCAGTATTTT.

V is TRBV30 and J is TRBJ1-1; D is unclear. Trimming cost V 1 base and J 0 bases, with 9 bases left between them. The CDR3 runs 14 residues. The germline CDR1 and CDR2 sequences are GTSNPN and SVGIG (reference sequence). The CDR3: CAWSAGLVNTEAFF. The DNA for the CDR3 is TGTGCCTGGAGTGCGGGCCTAGTGAACACTGAAGCTTTCTTT.

This clone has a handful of counts. The chain recombines TRBV2 with TRBJ1-5; 7 bases align to TRBD1. The CDR3 length is 14 residues. With V trimmed by 4 bases and J by 7 bases, 7 bases remained unmatched. Germline CDR1 SNHLY, CDR2 FYNNEI. The CDR3 here is CASSGQGLFQPQHF. The DNA of the CDR3 is TGTGCCAGCAGTGGACAGGGACTTTTCCAGCCCCAGCATTTT. The complete variable domain, with remaining parts taken from reference TRBV2 and TRBJ1-5, reads EPEVTQTPSHQVTQMGQEVILRCVPISNHLYFYWYRQILGQKVEFLVSFYNNEISEKSEIFDDQFSVERPDGSNFTLKIRSTKLEDSAMYFCASSGQGLFQPQHFGDGTRLSIL.

The chain has TRBV5-1 and TRBJ2-5; 7 bases line up with TRBD1. CDR3 length equals 13 residues. V gave up 4 bases and J gave up 5 bases; unmatched junction bases: 5. The germline CDR1 and CDR2 sequences are SGHRS and YFSETQ. CDR3 loop: CASSVDRAETQYF. The CDR3 region has the DNA TGCGCCAGCAGCGTCGACAGGGCGGAGACCCAGTACTTC.

The rearrangement joins TRBV5-4 to TRBJ1-2; 9 bases are a match to TRBD1. CDR3 size: 15 residues. J gave up 6 bases and V 3 bases, and 9 bases lay outside the gene matches. CDR1 and CDR2 from the germline V gene are SGHNT and YYREEE (reference sequence). The CDR3 is CASSWGGQGENGYTF. In DNA form, the CDR3 reads TGTGCCAGCAGCTGGGGGGGACAGGGTGAAAATGGCTACACCTTC.